These T cell receptor beta chains were read from a single sample in a study of T cell responses to AZD1222 COVID-19 vaccine. Sequencing was performed with immunoSEQ multiplex PCR; in TCRdb, only in-frame clones are kept and a portion is missing. There are 78,000 or so clones in the sample; more than 70% occur only once, and about a fifth lies in the top ten. The sequencing here drew on peripheral blood, taken on day 0 of AZD1222 vaccination. These receptors originate from an adult in good health. CDR3s include the opening cysteine and the closing phenylalanine or tryptophan. A D gene is named only where the DNA matches it firmly. Only part of the rows carry a size: once, few, many, or a class if the clone is expanded.

TRBD2	NA	TRBV9	TRBJ2-3	TGTGCCAGCAGCGAGAGAGGACTAGCGGGGGGGTTCTCAACAGATACGCAGTATTTT	CASSERGLAGGFSTDTQYF
NA	NA	TRBV3-1/TRBV3-2	TRBJ1-3	TGTGCCAGCAGCCAAGGAAAGGTGATAACTTATGGAAACACCATATATTTT	CASSQGKVITYGNTIYF
NA	NA	TRBV7-8	TRBJ2-1	TGTGCCAGCAGCCCGCTCAGTTCCGTCAGCTCCTACAATGAGCAGTTCTTC	CASSPLSSVSSYNEQFF
NA	NA	TRBV6-4	TRBJ2-1	TGTGCCAGCAGTTCAACCGGACTTTCATACAATGAGCAGTTCTTC	CASSSTGLSYNEQFF
TRBD2	NA	TRBV18	TRBJ2-7	TGTGCCAGCTCACCTTCCCTTGCGGGGGGGCCTCCCGAGCAGTACTTC	CASSPSLAGGPPEQYF
NA	NA	TRBV5-5	TRBJ1-5	TGTGCCAGCAGCGCGCAGGAGGATCAGCCCCAGCATTTT	CASSAQEDQPQHF
TRBD2	few	TRBV5-1	TRBJ2-7	TGCGCCAGCAGCTCGGGTGGAGCGGGAGGCTACGAGCAGTACTTC	CASSSGGAGGYEQYF
TRBD1	NA	TRBV28	TRBJ2-2	TGTGCCTATATTAGACGGGGCAGGGGGCATAGGAACACCGGGGAGCTGTTTTTT	CAYIRRGRGHRNTGELFF
TRBD1	NA	TRBV27	TRBJ1-4	TGTGCCAGCAGTTCACAGGGGGAAGGAGAAAAACTGTTTTTT	CASSSQGEGEKLFF
TRBD2	many	TRBV19	TRBJ2-5	TGTGCCAGTAGTACATGGACTAGCGGGGAAGAAGAGACCCAGTACTTC	CASSTWTSGEEETQYF
NA	NA	TRBV27	TRBJ2-2	TGTGCCAGCAGTTCACACAGGGCCCCCCCCGACGGGGAGCTGTTTTTT	CASSSHRAPPDGELFF
TRBD1	NA	TRBV25-1	TRBJ1-1	TGTGCCAGCAGTCCTCCGGGACAGGGGATCATTGATCCTGAAGCTTTCTTT	CASSPPGQGIIDPEAFF
NA	once	TRBV15	TRBJ1-2	TGTGCCACCAGCAGGAACCCGCCGGGGGGCGCGGGAATTGGGTATGGCTACACCTTC	CATSRNPPGGAGIGYGYTF
NA	NA	TRBV7-7	TRBJ1-6	TGTGCTAGCAGCTACACTAGGACTTCACCCCTCCACTTT	CASSYTRTSPLHF
TRBD1	NA	TRBV28	TRBJ1-2	TGTGCCAGCAGTTTAGTCTCCGGGACAGGGATTGTTGGCTACACCTTC	CASSLVSGTGIVGYTF
TRBD2	NA	TRBV6-6	TRBJ2-7	TGTGCCAGCAGTCATACAGTCCCGGGACTAGCCGACGTCGGGGAAGAGCAGTACTTC	CASSHTVPGLADVGEEQYF
NA	NA	TRBV28	TRBJ1-2	TGTGCCAGCAGTTTAGGAGGCCACGGAGGCTACACCTTC	CASSLGGHGGYTF
TRBD1	NA	TRBV7-9	TRBJ1-1	TGTGCCAGCAGCCCCGGGACAGCTGAAGCTTTCTTT	CASSPGTAEAFF
TRBD2	NA	TRBV19	TRBJ2-4	TGTGCCAGTACCCCGACTAGCGGGGGGCAAAAAAACATTCAGTACTTC	CASTPTSGGQKNIQYF
NA	few	TRBV7-9	TRBJ1-4	TGTGCCAGCCGGAGGGGGAGCGCAGAAAAACTGTTTTTT	CASRRGSAEKLFF
NA	NA	TRBV19	TRBJ2-1	TGTGCCAGTACTTCCGGGAGCTATTTCGATGAGCAGTTCTTC	CASTSGSYFDEQFF
NA	medium-sized	TRBV9	TRBJ2-1	TGTGCCAGCAGCGTAGTCGGCGGAGGCCGCGGGGATGAGCAGTTCTTC	CASSVVGGGRGDEQFF
NA	NA	TRBV4-1	TRBJ1-3	TGCGCCAGCAGCCAAACCGGGACACTCGGTGCTGGAAACACCATATATTTT	CASSQTGTLGAGNTIYF
NA	NA	TRBV6-1	TRBJ1-1	TGTGCCAGCAGTCCGTCCGGGAGTGAAGCTTTCTTT	CASSPSGSEAFF
TRBD2	NA	TRBV5-1	TRBJ2-3	TGCGCCAGCAGTTTTGGACTAGCGGGGGGGCGTACCGAAGTAGATACGCAGTATTTT	CASSFGLAGGRTEVDTQYF
TRBD1	NA	TRBV7-3	TRBJ1-1	TGTGCCAGCAGCCCCAACCGGGGACAGGGTGAAGCTTTCTTT	CASSPNRGQGEAFF
NA	NA	TRBV5-1	TRBJ2-6	TGCGCCAGCAGCTTGGGTCCGCGAGGGGCCAACGTCCTGACTTTC	CASSLGPRGANVLTF
TRBD1	few	TRBV5-6	TRBJ2-7	TGTGCCAGCAGCTTGGGTCTAGGGACAGGGTCCTACGAGCAGTACTTC	CASSLGLGTGSYEQYF
TRBD1	once	TRBV7-8	TRBJ1-6	TGTGCCAGCAGCTTAGCCGCAGGGGGTAATTCACCCCTCCACTTT	CASSLAAGGNSPLHF
NA	NA	TRBV24-1	TRBJ2-3	TGTGCCACCAGTGACACGGTTCGGGGTAGCACAGATACGCAGTATTTT	CATSDTVRGSTDTQYF
NA	NA	TRBV7-9	TRBJ1-5	TGTGCCAGCAGCTTAGGGTCCGACTCTTCTAGTCAGCCCCAGCATTTT	CASSLGSDSSSQPQHF
TRBD2	NA	TRBV29-1	TRBJ2-1	TGCAGCGTTGTCGGGACTAGCGGGGTAAATGAGCAGTTCTTC	CSVVGTSGVNEQFF
NA	NA	TRBV15	TRBJ2-5	TGTGCCACCAGCAGGAGATTAGCGGCATGGGAGACCCAGTACTTC	CATSRRLAAWETQYF
NA	NA	TRBV12-3/TRBV12-4	TRBJ1-4	TGTGCCAGCAGTTTGGCTGGAAATGAAAAACTGTTTTTT	CASSLAGNEKLFF
TRBD1	NA	TRBV18	TRBJ1-1	TGTGCCAGCTCACGGGACAGGGGGCAAGAAGCTTTCTTT	CASSRDRGQEAFF
TRBD2	NA	TRBV11-2	TRBJ2-7	TGTGCCACGCAAGACGGGACTAGCGGCTACGAGCAGTACTTC	CATQDGTSGYEQYF
NA	NA	TRBV5-5	TRBJ2-1	TGTGCCAGCAGCACTTTAGAGGGCAGGCGGTTCTTC	CASSTLEGRRFF
TRBD1	NA	TRBV5-8	TRBJ2-5	TGTGCCAGCAGGGGACAGGGGGCCCAAGAGACCCAGTACTTC	CASRGQGAQETQYF
NA	NA	TRBV2	TRBJ2-7	TGTGCCAGCAGTGACAACGAGCAGTACTTC	CASSDNEQYF
NA	NA	TRBV30	TRBJ1-3	TGTGCCTGGACATACTCTGGAAACACCATATATTTT	CAWTYSGNTIYF
TRBD2	once	TRBV7-9	TRBJ2-1	TGTGCCAGCAGCTTATTTCCTAGCGGCCCCCAGAGCTCCTACAATGAGCAGTTCTTC	CASSLFPSGPQSSYNEQFF